This entry describes one T cell receptor beta chain. The CDR3 covers 16 residues. The germline V gene has CDR1 LGHNA and CDR2 YNFKEQ. V shed 4 bases and J 6 bases; nucleotides not matched to a gene: 11. Here immunoSEQ multiplex PCR was the method, and the copy in TCRdb shows in-frame clones only, minus some. The sample has roughly 1,800,000 clones; about 95% are singletons. Naive CD8 cells comprised CD45RO-negative, CCR7-positively selected cells, excluding terminally differentiated effector memory CD45RA+ cells. This sample stems from a study of shared clonotypes between healthy human individuals. The TCR sequence derives from a man between 18 and 35 years old in good health. The chain is built from TRBV4-2 and TRBJ2-3; 9 nucleotides match TRBD2. The material sequenced was naive CD8+ T cells sorted from blood. The CDR3 DNA sequence: TGTGCCAGCAGCCCCACCGGGACTAGCTTATTGGATACGCAGTATTTT. Amino acid sequence: CASSPTGTSLLDTQYF.